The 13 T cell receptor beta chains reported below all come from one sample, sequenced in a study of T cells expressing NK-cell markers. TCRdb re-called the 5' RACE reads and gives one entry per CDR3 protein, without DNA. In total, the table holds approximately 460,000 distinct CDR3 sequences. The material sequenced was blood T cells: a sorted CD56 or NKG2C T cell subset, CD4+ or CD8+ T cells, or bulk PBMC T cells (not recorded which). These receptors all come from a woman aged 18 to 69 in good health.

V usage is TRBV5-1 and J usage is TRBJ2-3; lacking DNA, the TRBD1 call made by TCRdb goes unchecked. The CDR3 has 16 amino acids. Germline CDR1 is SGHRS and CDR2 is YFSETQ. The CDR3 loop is CASRPGGGPNTDTQYF.

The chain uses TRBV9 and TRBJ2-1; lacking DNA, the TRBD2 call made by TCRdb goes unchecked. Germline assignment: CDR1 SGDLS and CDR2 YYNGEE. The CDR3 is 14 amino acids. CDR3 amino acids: CASSTGLGYNEQFF.

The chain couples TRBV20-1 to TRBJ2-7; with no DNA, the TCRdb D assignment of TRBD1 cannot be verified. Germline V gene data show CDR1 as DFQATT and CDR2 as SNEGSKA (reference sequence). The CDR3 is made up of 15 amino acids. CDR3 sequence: CSARDHGTVTYEQYF.

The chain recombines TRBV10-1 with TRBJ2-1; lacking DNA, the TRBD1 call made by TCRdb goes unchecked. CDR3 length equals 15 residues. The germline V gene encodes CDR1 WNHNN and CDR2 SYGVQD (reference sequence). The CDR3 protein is CASSGQGAGRDEQFF.

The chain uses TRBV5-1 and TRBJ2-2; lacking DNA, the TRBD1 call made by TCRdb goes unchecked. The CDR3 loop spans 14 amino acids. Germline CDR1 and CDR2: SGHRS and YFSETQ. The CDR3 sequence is CASSLHPGTGELFF.

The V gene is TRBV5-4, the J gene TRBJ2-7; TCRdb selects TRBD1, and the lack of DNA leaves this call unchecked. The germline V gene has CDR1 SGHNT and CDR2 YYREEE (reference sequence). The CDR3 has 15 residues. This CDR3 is CASSPSGTALYEQYF.

The CDR3 spells CSVVEGITEAFF. The chain carries TRBV29-1 and TRBJ1-1. This CDR3 has 12 amino acids. From germline, CDR1 is SQVTM and CDR2 ANQGSEA.

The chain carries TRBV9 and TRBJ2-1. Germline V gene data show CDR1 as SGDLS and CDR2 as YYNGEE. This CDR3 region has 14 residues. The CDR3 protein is CASRAASSYNEQFF.

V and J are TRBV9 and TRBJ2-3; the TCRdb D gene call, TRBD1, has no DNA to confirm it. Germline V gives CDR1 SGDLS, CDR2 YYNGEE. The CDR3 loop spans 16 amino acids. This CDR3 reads CASSDTSGDISDTQYF.

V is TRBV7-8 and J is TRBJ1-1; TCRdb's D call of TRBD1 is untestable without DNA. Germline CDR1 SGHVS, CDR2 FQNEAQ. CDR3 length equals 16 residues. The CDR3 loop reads CASSPRGRQGVTEAFF.

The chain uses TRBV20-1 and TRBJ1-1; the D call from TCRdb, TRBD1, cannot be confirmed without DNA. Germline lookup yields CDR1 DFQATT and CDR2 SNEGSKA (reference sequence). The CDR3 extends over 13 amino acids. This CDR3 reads CSAGQGSNTEAFF.

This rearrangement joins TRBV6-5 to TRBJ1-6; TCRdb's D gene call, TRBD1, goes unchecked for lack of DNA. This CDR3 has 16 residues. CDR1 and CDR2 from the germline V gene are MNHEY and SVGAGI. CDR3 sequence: CASSYDRAANNSPLHF.

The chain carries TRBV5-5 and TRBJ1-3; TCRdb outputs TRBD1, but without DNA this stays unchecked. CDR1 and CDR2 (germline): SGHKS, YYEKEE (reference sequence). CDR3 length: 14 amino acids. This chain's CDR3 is CASSWTGAGNTIYF.